The present TCR beta chain was sequenced within a study of blood T cells in healthy people across ages. Turning to the study itself: Capture by template switching was about one barcoded beta molecule per two T cells.

The CDR3 runs to 13 residues. V lost 6 bases and J 2 bases, leaving 12 bases between the germline ends. The germline CDR1 and CDR2 sequences are DFQATT and SNEGSKA (reference sequence). Primers used in a second PCR of roughly 6 to 12 cycles were a sample-barcoded 5' primer and a J-beta primer mix. One entry per CDR3 protein results from TCRdb running MiXCR on the 5' RACE reads. Of more than 650,000 distinct CDR3 sequences listed, 22% are singletons. The authors drew around 9.3 milliliters of peripheral blood from each donor. The V call is TRBV20-1, the J call TRBJ2-3; D is undetermined. This TCR was recovered from a man in his 70s in good health. The specimen sequenced was blood. CDR3 region: CSAPSAVTDTQYF. Here the CDR3 DNA reads TGCAGTGCCCCTTCTGCTGTCACAGATACGCAGTATTTT.